This entry lists 11 T cell receptor beta chains sequenced from one sample in a study of cytomegalovirus exposure and HLA in healthy donors. Researchers ran the PCR with 60 Vbeta and 13 Jbeta primers. Clones were sequenced by immunoSEQ multiplex PCR, and TCRdb holds only the in-frame ones, with some missing. This sample has about 170,000 clones, with 85% found just once. The material sequenced was PBMCs. All receptors derive from a boy aged 2 to 10 in good health and CMV-seronegative.

The chain employs TRBV27 and TRBJ2-5, with TRBD2 matching over 8 bases. The germline gives CDR1 MNHEY, CDR2 SMNVEV (reference sequence). This CDR3 spans 15 amino acids. The J segment lost 5 bases and the V segment lost 3 bases, leaving 8 bases of the junction unmatched. CDR3 bases: TGTGCCAGCAGTTTGGGAAGCGGGAGCTGGGAGACCCAGTACTTC. As protein: CASSLGSGSWETQYF.

The chain couples TRBV2 to TRBJ2-1, with 7 bases matching TRBD1. Unmatched junction bases numbered 14, after V lost 6 bases and J lost 12 bases. Germline loops: CDR1 SNHLY, CDR2 FYNNEI. The CDR3 has 14 amino acids. DNA of the CDR3: TGTGCCAGCAGCGAGGAAGGGGGCTCGGGGTGGCAGTTCTTC. As protein: CASSEEGGSGWQFF.

V is TRBV28 and J is TRBJ2-1; D unclear. Germline V lookup: CDR1 MDHEN, CDR2 SYDVKM. The CDR3 length is 15 residues. The V and J ends lost 6 bases and 8 bases respectively, with 20 bases between them. The CDR3 DNA reads as TGTGCCAGCAGCTCCTCTGGCGGCCGTTTTTATGAGCAGTTCTTC. It specifies CASSSSGGRFYEQFF.

This clone was observed a single time. The V gene is TRBV2, the J gene TRBJ2-2, with TRBD1 as a possible D gene (6 bases). The V and J ends lost 10 bases and 1 base respectively, with 7 bases between them. The CDR3 extends over 12 amino acids. Germline lookup yields CDR1 SNHLY and CDR2 FYNNEI. CDR3 coding DNA: TGTGCCACGACAGGGAACACCGGGGAGCTGTTTTTT. Its translation: CATTGNTGELFF.

The J gene is TRBJ2-7, the V gene TRBV7-7; 7 nucleotides line up with TRBD1. Germline V CDR1 and CDR2: SSHAT, FNYEAQ (reference sequence). This CDR3 contains 15 residues. V lost 5 bases, J lost 5 bases, and 12 bases stayed unmatched. The DNA of the CDR3 is TGTGCCAGCAGCACCCGTACGACAGGGAACGACGAGCAGTACGTC. This codes for CASSTRTTGNDEQYV.

This chain links TRBV5-6 with TRBJ2-3; D is possibly TRBD2 (7 bases). Germline V gene lookup returns CDR1 SGHDT and CDR2 YYEEEE. The CDR3 is made up of 16 amino acids. Trimming shortened V by 3 bases and J by 2 bases, and 16 bases separated the two germline ends. The DNA for the CDR3 is TGTGCCAGCAGCTCTCTAAGGGGGGGAAACACAGATACGCAGTATTTT. It yields the protein CASSSLRGGNTDTQYF.

The chain combines TRBV6-1 with TRBJ1-3; no reliable D call. Trimming removed 1 base at V and 4 bases at J, with 11 bases between. Germline V gene lookup returns CDR1 MNHNS and CDR2 SASEGT. The CDR3 has 15 residues. CDR3 in amino acids: CASSEGRLEGNTIYF. The CDR3 DNA follows: TGTGCCAGCAGTGAAGGGCGCCTGGAGGGAAACACCATATATTTT.

The chain combines TRBV2 with TRBJ1-5; 10 bases fit TRBD1. V lost 6 bases to trimming and J lost 6 bases; unmatched junction nucleotides: 8. CDR3 length: 15 amino acids. Germline values: CDR1 SNHLY, CDR2 FYNNEI. CDR3 coding DNA: TGTGCCAGCAGGAACAGTGGGACAGGGGCTCAGCCCCAGCATTTT. This sequence encodes CASRNSGTGAQPQHF.

The genes are TRBV5-1 and TRBJ1-6; no firm D call. This CDR3 is built from 19 residues. The germline gives CDR1 SGHRS, CDR2 YFSETQ. V was trimmed by 4 bases and J by 0 bases, leaving 20 bases between them. The CDR3 protein is CASSPVGGPHSSYNSPLHF. The CDR3 nucleotides are TGCGCCAGCAGCCCCGTCGGAGGGCCCCATAGCTCCTATAATTCACCCCTCCACTTT.

V gene TRBV28 combines with J gene TRBJ2-5; 9 nucleotides match TRBD1. The V segment lost 6 bases and the J segment 1 base; nucleotides outside the gene matches: 0. Per germline, CDR1 MDHEN and CDR2 SYDVKM. The CDR3 consists of 13 residues. The CDR3: CASRDRGQETQYF. In nucleotides, the CDR3 is TGTGCCAGCAGGGACAGGGGCCAAGAGACCCAGTACTTC.

The chain combines TRBV28 with TRBJ1-2; D unclear. Deletions cut 2 bases from V and 3 bases from J, with 19 bases between. Germline V CDR1 and CDR2: MDHEN, SYDVKM. The CDR3 runs to 17 residues. This chain's CDR3 is CASSLVSGFTTYYGYTF. CDR3 coding DNA: TGTGCCAGCAGTTTAGTATCGGGATTCACAACTTACTATGGCTACACCTTC.